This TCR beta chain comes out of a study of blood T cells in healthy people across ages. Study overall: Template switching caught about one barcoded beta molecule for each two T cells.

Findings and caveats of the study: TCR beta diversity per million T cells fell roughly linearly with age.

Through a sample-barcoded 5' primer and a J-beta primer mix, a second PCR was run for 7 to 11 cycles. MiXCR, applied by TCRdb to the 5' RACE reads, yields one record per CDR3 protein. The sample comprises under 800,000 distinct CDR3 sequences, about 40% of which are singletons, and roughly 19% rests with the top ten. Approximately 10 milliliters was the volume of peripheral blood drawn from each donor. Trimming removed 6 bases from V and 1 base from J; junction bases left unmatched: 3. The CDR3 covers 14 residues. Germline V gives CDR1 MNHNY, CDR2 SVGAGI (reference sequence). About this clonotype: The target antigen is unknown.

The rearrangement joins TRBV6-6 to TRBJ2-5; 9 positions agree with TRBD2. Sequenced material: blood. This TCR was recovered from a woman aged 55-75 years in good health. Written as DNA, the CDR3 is TGTGCCAGCAGGGCGCGGGAGGGCCAAGAGACCCAGTACTTC. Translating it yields CASRAREGQETQYF.